This T cell receptor beta chain was found in a study of identical twins. The study's findings and limits: Monozygotic twin pairs showed more out-of-frame TCR alpha sharing than models estimated. Memory repertoires lacked the insertion deficit that abundant cord blood beta clonotypes showed.

This clonotype was detected many times. What it recognizes is unknown. Each CDR3 protein is one row after TCRdb ran MiXCR on the 5' RACE reads. Of 650,000 to 800,000 distinct CDR3 sequences in the sample, under 9% were seen once. All of the donors were Caucasians in good health. J was trimmed by 12 bases and V by 0 bases; bases with no gene match: 5. From germline, CDR1 is SGHAT and CDR2 FQNNGV. The CDR3 is 13 amino acids. These same records also appear under a second study, on yellow fever vaccine responses in identical twins.

The source is a woman younger than 30 in good health. The chain is built from TRBV11-2 and TRBJ2-1; 7 bases are a match to TRBD1. Sequenced sample: PBMCs. The CDR3 bases are TGTGCCAGCAGCTTAGATCTGGGGGACAGGCAGTTCTTC. This codes for CASSLDLGDRQFF.